The 3 T cell receptor beta chains reported below all come from one sample, sequenced in a study of identical twins. Using its own MiXCR run on the 5' RACE reads, TCRdb lists one record per CDR3 protein. Of approximately 1.8 million distinct CDR3 sequences in the sample, more than 30% are singletons; the top ten hold around 0.3%. Sequenced material: cord blood. Every receptor here comes from a newborn girl in good health.

This clonotype has a handful of counts. The chain uses TRBV28 and TRBJ2-7; the match to TRBD1 covers 9 bases. V lost 11 bases to trimming and J lost 5 bases; unmatched junction nucleotides: 7. The CDR3 is 12 amino acids. Germline CDR1 MDHEN, CDR2 SYDVKM. The DNA for the CDR3 is TGTGCCTCCGGGACAGGGTTCAACGAGCAGTACTTC. It translates to CASGTGFNEQYF.

This clonotype turned up a few times. The chain links TRBV27 to TRBJ2-1, with TRBD1 matching over 7 bases. From germline, CDR1 is MNHEY and CDR2 SMNVEV (reference sequence). The CDR3 consists of 13 residues. After removal of 0 bases from V and 12 bases from J, the junction contained 5 bases not matched to a gene. CDR3 protein: CASSLSPDRVQFF. The DNA for the CDR3 is TGTGCCAGCAGTTTATCTCCCGACAGGGTGCAGTTCTTC.

The J gene is TRBJ1-4, the V gene TRBV4-2; TRBD1 might be the D (5 bases). V was cut by 3 bases and J by 4 bases, with 18 bases left in between. This CDR3 is built from 17 residues. Looked up from germline, CDR1 is LGHNA and CDR2 is YNFKEQ. The CDR3 sequence is CASSHNPGAGLNEKLFF. The DNA of the CDR3 is TGTGCCAGCAGCCATAACCCTGGGGCCGGCCTTAATGAAAAACTGTTTTTT.